The clone carrying this T cell receptor beta chain was observed a single time. Seattle's cohort entered during active infection and was followed longitudinally. The data were obtained in a study of blood T cell repertoires in COVID-19. Study as a whole: Acute and convalescent COVID-19 samples came from the United States, Italy and Spain. Nucleic acid was either cDNA or gDNA, and it came from T cells, B-cell-depleted T cells, or PBMCs.

Source study methods: Amplifying reference gene primers gave estimates of nucleated cell counts. Generated by immunoSEQ multiplex PCR, the TCRdb table keeps only in-frame clones and is missing some. The D gene and trimming were derived from the DNA, and the V and J assignments and clone size from that table. The table records 380,000 or so clones, 86% of them present only once. CDR3 length equals 14 residues. Trimming stripped 1 base from V and 5 bases from J, with 11 bases between. CDR1 is SNHLY, CDR2 FYNNEI, per germline. The receptor's source is a woman aged 55-75 years with COVID-19, enrolled during active disease. The sample comprised peripheral blood. This chain links TRBV2 with TRBJ1-2; D remains ambiguous. The CDR3 DNA follows: TGTGCCAGCAGTGAAGAGGTGGCGGATTATGGCTACACCTTC. Residues: CASSEEVADYGYTF.